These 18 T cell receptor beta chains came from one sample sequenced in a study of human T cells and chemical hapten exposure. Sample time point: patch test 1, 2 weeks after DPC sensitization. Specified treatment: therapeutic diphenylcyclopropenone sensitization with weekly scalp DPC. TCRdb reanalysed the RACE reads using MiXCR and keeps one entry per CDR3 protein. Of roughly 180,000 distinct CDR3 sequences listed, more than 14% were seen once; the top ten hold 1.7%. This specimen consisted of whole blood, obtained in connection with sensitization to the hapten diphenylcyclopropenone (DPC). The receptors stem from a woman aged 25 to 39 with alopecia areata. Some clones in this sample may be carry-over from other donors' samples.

The CDR3 sequence is CASSSGGRNKDEQYF. The DNA of the CDR3 is TGTGCCAGCAGTTCGGGGGGTAGGAATAAGGACGAGCAGTACTTC. The J gene is TRBJ2-7, the V gene TRBV28, with TRBD2 matching over 7 bases. CDR3 length: 15 amino acids. With V trimmed by 4 bases and J by 5 bases, 11 bases remained unmatched. The germline CDR1 and CDR2 sequences are MDHEN and SYDVKM.

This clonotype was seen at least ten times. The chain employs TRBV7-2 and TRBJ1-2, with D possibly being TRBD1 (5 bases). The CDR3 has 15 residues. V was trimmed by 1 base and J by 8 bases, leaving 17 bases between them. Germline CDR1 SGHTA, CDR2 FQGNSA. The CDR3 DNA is TGTGCCAGCAGCTTAGAGGGGACGGCTTCGCGGGGCTACACCTTC. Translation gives CASSLEGTASRGYTF.

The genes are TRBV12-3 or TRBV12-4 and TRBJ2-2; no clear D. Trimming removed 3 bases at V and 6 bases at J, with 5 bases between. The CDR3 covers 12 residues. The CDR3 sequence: CASSFAAGELFF. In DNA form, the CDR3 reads TGTGCCAGCAGTTTCGCTGCCGGGGAGCTGTTTTTT.

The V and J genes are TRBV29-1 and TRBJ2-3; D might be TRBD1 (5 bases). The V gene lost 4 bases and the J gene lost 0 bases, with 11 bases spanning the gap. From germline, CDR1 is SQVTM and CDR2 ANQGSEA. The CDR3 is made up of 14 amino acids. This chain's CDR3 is CSVGGRFSTDTQYF. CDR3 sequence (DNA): TGCAGCGTTGGGGGCCGCTTTAGCACAGATACGCAGTATTTT.

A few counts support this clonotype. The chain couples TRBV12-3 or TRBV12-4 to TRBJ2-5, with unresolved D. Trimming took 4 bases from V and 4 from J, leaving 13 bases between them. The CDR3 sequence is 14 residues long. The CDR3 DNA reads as TGTGCCAGCAGTTCCTCCAACTTAGGAGAGACCCAGTACTTC. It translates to CASSSSNLGETQYF.

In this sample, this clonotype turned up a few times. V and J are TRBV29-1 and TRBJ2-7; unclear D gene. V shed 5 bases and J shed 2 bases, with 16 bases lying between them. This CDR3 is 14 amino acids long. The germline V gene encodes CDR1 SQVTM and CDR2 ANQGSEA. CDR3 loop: CSVKEAGIPYEQYF. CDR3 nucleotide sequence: TGCAGCGTTAAGGAAGCAGGAATTCCCTACGAGCAGTACTTC.

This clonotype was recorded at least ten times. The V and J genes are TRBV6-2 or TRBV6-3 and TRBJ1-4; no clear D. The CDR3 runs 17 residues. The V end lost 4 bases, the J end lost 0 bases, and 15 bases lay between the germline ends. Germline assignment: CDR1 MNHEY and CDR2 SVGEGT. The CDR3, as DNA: TGTGCCAGCAGTTGGAGTTATCCCCTCGCAACTAATGAAAAACTGTTTTTT. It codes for CASSWSYPLATNEKLFF.

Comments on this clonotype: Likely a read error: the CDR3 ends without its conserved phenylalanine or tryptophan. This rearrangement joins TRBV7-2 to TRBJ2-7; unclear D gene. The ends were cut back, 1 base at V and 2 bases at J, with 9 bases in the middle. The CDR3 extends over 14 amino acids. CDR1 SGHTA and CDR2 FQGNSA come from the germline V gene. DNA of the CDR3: TGTGCCAGCAGCTTAGGTGACAAAGCCTACGAGCAGTACCTC. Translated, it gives CASSLGDKAYEQYL.

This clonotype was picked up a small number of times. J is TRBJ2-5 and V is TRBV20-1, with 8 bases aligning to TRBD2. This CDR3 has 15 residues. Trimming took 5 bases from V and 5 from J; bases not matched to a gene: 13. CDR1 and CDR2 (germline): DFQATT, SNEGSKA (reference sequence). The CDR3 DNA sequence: TGCAGTGCTGCCAATACCAAGCGGGGGACGGAGACCCAGTACTTC. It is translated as CSAANTKRGTETQYF.

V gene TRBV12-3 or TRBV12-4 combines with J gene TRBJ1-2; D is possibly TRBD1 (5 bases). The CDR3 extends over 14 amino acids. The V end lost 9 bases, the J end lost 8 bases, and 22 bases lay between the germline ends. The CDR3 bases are TGTGCCAGTTCCCAAGTGGGGGTGCCGTCGGGCTACACCTTC. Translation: CASSQVGVPSGYTF.

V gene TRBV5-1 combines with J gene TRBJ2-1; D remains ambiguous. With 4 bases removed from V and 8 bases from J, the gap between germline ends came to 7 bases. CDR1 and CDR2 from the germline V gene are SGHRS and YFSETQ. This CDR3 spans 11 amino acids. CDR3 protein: CASSVGYEQFF. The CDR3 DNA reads TGCGCCAGCAGCGTTGGTTATGAGCAGTTCTTC.

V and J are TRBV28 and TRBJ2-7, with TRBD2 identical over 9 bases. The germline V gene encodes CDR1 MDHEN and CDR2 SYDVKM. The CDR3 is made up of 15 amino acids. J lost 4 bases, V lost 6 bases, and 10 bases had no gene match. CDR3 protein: CASRSRREGSYEQYF. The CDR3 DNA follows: TGTGCCAGCAGATCCCGGCGGGAGGGATCGTACGAGCAGTACTTC.

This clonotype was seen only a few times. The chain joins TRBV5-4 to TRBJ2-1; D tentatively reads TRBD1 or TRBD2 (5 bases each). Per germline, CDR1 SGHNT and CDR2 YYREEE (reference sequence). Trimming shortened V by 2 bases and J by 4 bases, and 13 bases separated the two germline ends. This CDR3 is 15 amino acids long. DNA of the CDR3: TGTGCCAGCAGCTTAGGGACCCAAGAGTACAATGAGCAGTTCTTC. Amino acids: CASSLGTQEYNEQFF.

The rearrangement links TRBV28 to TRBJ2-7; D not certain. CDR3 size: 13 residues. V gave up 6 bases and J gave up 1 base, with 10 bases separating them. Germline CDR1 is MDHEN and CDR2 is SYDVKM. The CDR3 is CASRRVSSYEQYF. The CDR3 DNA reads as TGTGCCAGCAGAAGAGTCAGTTCCTACGAGCAGTACTTC. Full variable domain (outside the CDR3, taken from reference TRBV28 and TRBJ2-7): DVKVTQSSRYLVKRTGEKVFLECVQDMDHENMFWYRQDPGLGLRLIYFSYDVKMKEKGDIPEGYSVSREKKERFSLILESASTNQTSMYLCASRRVSSYEQYFGPGTRLTVT.

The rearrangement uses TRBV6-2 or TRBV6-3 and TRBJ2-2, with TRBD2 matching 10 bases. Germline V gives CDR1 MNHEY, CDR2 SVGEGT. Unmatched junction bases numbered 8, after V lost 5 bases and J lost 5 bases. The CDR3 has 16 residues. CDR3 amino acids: CASSPLRTSGTGELFF. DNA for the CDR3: TGTGCCAGCAGTCCCCTTCGGACTAGCGGTACCGGGGAGCTGTTTTTT.

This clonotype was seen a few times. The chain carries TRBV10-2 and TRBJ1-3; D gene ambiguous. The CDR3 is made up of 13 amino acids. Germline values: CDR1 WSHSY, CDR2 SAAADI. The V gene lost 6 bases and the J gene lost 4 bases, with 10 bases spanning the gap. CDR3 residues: CASRDLVGNTIYF. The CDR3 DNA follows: TGCGCCAGCAGGGATCTAGTGGGAAACACCATATATTTT.

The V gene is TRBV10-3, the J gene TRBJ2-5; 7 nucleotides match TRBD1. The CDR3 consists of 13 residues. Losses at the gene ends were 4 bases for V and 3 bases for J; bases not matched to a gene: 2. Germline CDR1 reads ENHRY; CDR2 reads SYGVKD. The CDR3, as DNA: TGTGCCATCAGTGCCGACAGGGAAGAGACCCAGTACTTC. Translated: CAISADREETQYF.

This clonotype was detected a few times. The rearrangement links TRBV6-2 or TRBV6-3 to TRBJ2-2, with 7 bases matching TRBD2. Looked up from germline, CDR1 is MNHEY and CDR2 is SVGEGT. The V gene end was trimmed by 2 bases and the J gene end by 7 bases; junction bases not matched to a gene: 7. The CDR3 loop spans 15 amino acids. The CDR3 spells CASSYLSGRDGELFF. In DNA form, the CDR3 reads TGTGCCAGCAGTTACCTCTCAGGGAGGGACGGGGAGCTGTTTTTT.